This T cell receptor beta chain was identified during a study of shared clonotypes between healthy human individuals. Findings of the study overall: It was anticipated that sequencing depth would influence how many clonotypes donors shared.

For this clone: Its antigen remains unknown.

The germline CDR1 and CDR2 sequences are SNHLY and FYNNEI. J was trimmed by 6 bases and V by 6 bases; bases with no gene match: 3. The CDR3 is 13 amino acids. Profiled with immunoSEQ multiplex PCR; TCRdb holds only in-frame clones, not every one. The sample lists more than 400,000 clones; 81% were seen once. The sequence came from a woman aged 40 to 55 in good health. Some clones in this sample may be carry-over from other donors' samples. The source material was PBMCs. The rearrangement links TRBV2 to TRBJ1-5; 9 positions agree with TRBD1. The DNA for the CDR3 is TGTGCCAGCAGCCAGGACAGGGGTCAGCCCCAGCATTTT. Protein sequence: CASSQDRGQPQHF.